This T cell receptor (beta chain) was retrieved from a study of siplizumab effects on memory and regulatory T cells. CDR3 size: 12 residues. Germline V CDR1 and CDR2: WSHSY, SAAADI. Between the trimmed V and J ends, which lost 4 bases and 6 bases, there was a span of 7 bases. The data were produced by immunoSEQ multiplex PCR, yet TCRdb's version contains in-frame clones alone and is incomplete. The sample carries around 82,000 clones, 93% recorded once. Points on this clone: No antigen is known for it.

Overall study results and limits: Naive T cells looked more diverse than memory cells, and they looked like major contributors to the alloresponse. Mappable alloreactive CD4+ clones averaged about 74% Treg-derived with siplizumab versus about 28% in controls. Proliferating siplizumab-culture Tregs lacked confirmation of suppressive function.

The TCR originated in a human donor in good health. Sequencing was performed on CD8+ T cells sorted from blood. The chain links TRBV10-2 to TRBJ1-5; D may be TRBD1 (5 bases). CDR3 nucleotides: TGCGCCAGCAGTGTGACAGCTCAGCCCCAGCATTTT. Protein sequence: CASSVTAQPQHF.